This T cell receptor (beta chain) was observed in a study of spatial heterogeneity in lung cancer. This clonotype showed up many times. A distinct unique molecular identifier was carried by each TCR cDNA molecule. One entry per CDR3 protein, called by TCRdb with MiXCR from the 5' RACE reads. The sample holds 95,000 to 130,000 distinct CDR3 sequences, 10% to 15% seen once. CDR1 is SGHTA and CDR2 is FQGNSA in the germline V gene. This CDR3 comprises 15 residues. The germline V and J ends were trimmed by 5 bases and 1 base, with 12 bases remaining between them. Time point indicated: blood at routine non-recurrence follow-up after resection. The sequenced material consisted of unsorted whole RNA from tumor, nontumor lung or frozen PBMC.

The chain has TRBV7-2 and TRBJ2-1, with a weak D call TRBD1 (6 bases). The sequence came from a male donor with early-stage non-small cell lung cancer. Sequenced here: PBMCs, sampled at follow-up. CDR3 nucleotides: TGTGCCAGCAGCGGGACACCCTTATCCTACAATGAGCAGTTCTTC. Translating it yields CASSGTPLSYNEQFF.